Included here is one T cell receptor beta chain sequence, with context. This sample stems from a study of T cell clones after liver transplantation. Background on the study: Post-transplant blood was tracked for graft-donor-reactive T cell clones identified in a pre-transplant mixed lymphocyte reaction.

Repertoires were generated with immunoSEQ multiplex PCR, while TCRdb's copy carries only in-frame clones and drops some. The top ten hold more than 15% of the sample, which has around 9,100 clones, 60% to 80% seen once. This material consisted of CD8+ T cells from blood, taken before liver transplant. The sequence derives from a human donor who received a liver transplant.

The CDR3 nucleotides are TGTGCCAGCAGTGAAGCAAGGGGTACCTACAATGAGCAGTTCTTC. Translation: CASSEARGTYNEQFF. V usage is TRBV6-1 and J usage is TRBJ2-1; D is possibly TRBD1 (5 bases). Germline V gene lookup returns CDR1 MNHNS and CDR2 SASEGT. This CDR3 region has 15 residues. V was pared by 0 bases and J by 2 bases, with 8 bases between.